These 10 T cell receptor beta chains share one sample of origin, sequenced in a study of Tregs in tolerant kidney transplant recipients. Related graft donors supplied nonmyeloablative bone marrow transplants, and mixed chimerism was transient. Libraries were prepared by immunoSEQ multiplex PCR; TCRdb keeps only in-frame clonotypes and omits some of them. The sample carries roughly 64,000 clones, about 90% recorded once. Sequenced material: CD4+ T cells from blood (PBMCs), taken 6 months after the transplant. Receptors were obtained from a human patient who received a combined kidney and bone marrow transplant. Some T cells may originate from the graft donor.

The V call is TRBV5-1, the J call TRBJ2-5; unclear D gene. The ends were cut back, 0 bases at V and 1 base at J, with 7 bases in the middle. CDR1 and CDR2 (germline): SGHRS, YFSETQ. The CDR3 runs 14 residues. In DNA form, the CDR3 reads TGCGCCAGCAGCTTGGGACACCTCCAAGAGACCCAGTACTTC. Translating gives CASSLGHLQETQYF.

The chain combines TRBV7-2 with TRBJ1-5, with D uncertain. The ends were cut back, 5 bases at V and 2 bases at J, with 10 bases in the middle. Germline-derived CDR1 and CDR2 are SGHTA and FQGNSA. This CDR3 region has 14 residues. The DNA of the CDR3 is TGTGCCAGCAGCGTCGACTCCGGCAATCAGCCCCAGCATTTT. Its translation: CASSVDSGNQPQHF.

This clone was counted once. Here the CDR3 DNA reads TGTGCCTGGGACAGACAGGGAAAATTCACAGATACGCAGTATTTT. Its translation is CAWDRQGKFTDTQYF. The gene calls are TRBV30 and TRBJ2-3, with 7 positions matching TRBD1. V was pared by 5 bases and J by 2 bases, with 10 bases of the junction left unmatched. This CDR3 is 15 amino acids long. Germline V gives CDR1 GTSNPN, CDR2 SVGIG (reference sequence).

The rearrangement links TRBV7-8 to TRBJ2-4; D unclear. Germline loops: CDR1 SGHVS, CDR2 FQNEAQ. The CDR3 is 13 residues long. Deletions cut 5 bases from V and 6 bases from J, with 11 bases between. CDR3 sequence: CASSPLALNIQYF. In DNA, the CDR3 is TGTGCCAGCAGCCCATTGGCCCTAAACATTCAGTACTTC.

This clone is classed as medium-sized. The chain combines TRBV7-2 with TRBJ2-1; TRBD2 matches at 9 bases. Germline V gives CDR1 SGHTA, CDR2 FQGNSA. The CDR3 has 14 amino acids. Losses at the gene ends were 2 bases for V and 7 bases for J; bases not matched to a gene: 3. This CDR3 reads CASSLIAGVNEQFF. The CDR3 region has the DNA TGTGCCAGCAGCTTAATAGCGGGAGTAAATGAGCAGTTCTTC.

This sequence joins TRBV18 and TRBJ2-7; 10 bases are shared with TRBD1. The CDR3 totals 14 residues. Germline V lookup: CDR1 KGHSH, CDR2 LQKENI. With V trimmed by 4 bases and J by 2 bases, 2 bases remained unmatched. The CDR3 DNA is TGTGCCAGCTCACGAGGACAGGGGGCCTACGAGCAGTACTTC. Protein product: CASSRGQGAYEQYF.

The chain combines TRBV7-2 with TRBJ2-2, with TRBD2 matching over 9 bases. CDR1 is SGHTA, CDR2 FQGNSA, per germline. CDR3 size: 15 residues. The trim removed 3 bases at V and 7 bases at J, leaving 6 bases unmatched. The CDR3 bases are TGTGCCAGCAGCTTGGCGGGGGGGCCTGGCGGGGAGCTGTTTTTT. Translation gives CASSLAGGPGGELFF.

The rearrangement links TRBV21-1 to TRBJ2-2; no check of the table's D call, TRBD2, against the DNA was made. TRBV21-1 is reported as a pseudogene. The CDR3 has 17 residues. CDR3 DNA: TGTGCCAGCAGCCCACACCCGGGCCTACGGGGCACCGGGGAGCTGTTTTTT. It yields the protein CASSPHPGLRGTGELFF.

The chain couples TRBV11-2 to TRBJ2-7, with 8 bases fitting TRBD2. V gave up 1 base and J gave up 2 bases; unmatched junction bases: 4. CDR1 and CDR2 from the germline V gene are SGHAT and FQNNGV. The CDR3 loop spans 15 amino acids. The CDR3 coding sequence is TGTGCCAGCAGCTTAGGAGCGGGAGAAACCTACGAGCAGTACTTC. It yields the protein CASSLGAGETYEQYF.

The chain employs TRBV13 and TRBJ1-1; no reliable D call. The V gene lost 5 bases and the J gene lost 10 bases, with 20 bases spanning the gap. Germline CDR1 is PRHDT and CDR2 is FYEKMQ (reference sequence). The CDR3 is 14 residues long. Written as DNA, the CDR3 is TGTGCCAGCAGCGCCCCCTACCTTCGTGTCTTAGCTTTCTTT. Its protein is CASSAPYLRVLAFF.